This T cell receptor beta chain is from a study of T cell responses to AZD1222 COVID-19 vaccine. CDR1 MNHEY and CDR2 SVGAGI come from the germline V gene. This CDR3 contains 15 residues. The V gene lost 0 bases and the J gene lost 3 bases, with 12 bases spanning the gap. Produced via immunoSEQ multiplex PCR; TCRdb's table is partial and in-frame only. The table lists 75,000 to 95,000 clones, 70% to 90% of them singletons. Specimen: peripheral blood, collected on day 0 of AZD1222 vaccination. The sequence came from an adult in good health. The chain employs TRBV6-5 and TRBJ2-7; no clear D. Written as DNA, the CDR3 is TGTGCCAGCAGTTACTCGAGTACATTCTACTACGAGCAGTACTTC. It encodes CASSYSSTFYYEQYF.